This passage covers 25 T cell receptor beta chains from one sample sequenced in a study of identical twins. MiXCR, applied by TCRdb to the 5' RACE reads, yields one record per CDR3 protein. This sample yields hundreds of thousands of distinct CDR3 sequences, of which less than 7% are seen a single time; 1.5% to 2% belongs to the top ten. The sample comprised naive T cells sorted from blood. The receptors were sampled from a man younger than 35 in good health.

This clonotype showed up many times. The genes are TRBV7-9 and TRBJ1-1; D not resolved. CDR3 length: 17 amino acids. Trimming pared 2 bases from V and 1 base from J, leaving 17 bases between. The germline V gene encodes CDR1 SEHNR and CDR2 FQNEAQ (reference sequence). CDR3 nucleotides: TGTGCCAGCAGCTTATCGCCTGGGATTAAGGAGAACACTGAAGCTTTCTTT. As protein: CASSLSPGIKENTEAFF.

The chain joins TRBV10-3 to TRBJ2-3, with D unclear. In germline, CDR1 is ENHRY, CDR2 SYGVKD. V shed 10 bases and J shed 0 bases, with 11 bases lying between them. The CDR3 loop spans 13 amino acids. In DNA form, the CDR3 reads TGTGCCACCTCACTGACGAGCACAGATACGCAGTATTTT. It codes for CATSLTSTDTQYF.

This clonotype was picked up many times. This sequence joins TRBV7-9 and TRBJ1-1, with D possibly TRBD1 on 6 matching bases. This CDR3 comprises 14 residues. The germline gives CDR1 SEHNR, CDR2 FQNEAQ (reference sequence). V dropped 5 bases and J dropped 0 bases, with 10 bases sitting between them. CDR3 DNA: TGTGCCAGCAGCATCCGGGACATGAACACTGAAGCTTTCTTT. Amino acids: CASSIRDMNTEAFF. The full variable domain, with the rest looked up from reference TRBV7-9 and TRBJ1-1, is DTGVSQNPRHKITKRGQNVTFRCDPISEHNRLYWYRQTLGQGPEFLTYFQNEAQLEKSRLLSDRFSAERPKGSFSTLEIQRTEQGDSAMYLCASSIRDMNTEAFFGQGTRLTVV.

This clonotype was seen ten or more times. The V gene is TRBV24-1, the J gene TRBJ2-2; the D gene is possibly TRBD2 (5 bases). This CDR3 region has 14 residues. Trimming pared 9 bases from V and 1 base from J, leaving 11 bases between. CDR1 and CDR2 from the germline V gene are KGHDR and SFDVKD. As DNA, the CDR3 is TGTGCCACCCGGGATAGTAGGAACACCGGGGAGCTGTTTTTT. Translating it yields CATRDSRNTGELFF.

This clonotype was recorded a few times. The chain is built from TRBV19 and TRBJ2-5; no reliable D call. Trimming cost V 3 bases and J 5 bases, with 10 bases left between them. The CDR3 is made up of 13 amino acids. Germline CDR1 is LNHDA and CDR2 is SQIVND (reference sequence). The CDR3: CASSILGAETQYF. DNA for the CDR3: TGTGCCAGTAGTATTCTCGGAGCCGAGACCCAGTACTTC.

This clonotype was observed a few times. This chain links TRBV3-1 with TRBJ2-2; D uncertain. CDR1 is LGHDT and CDR2 is YNNKEL in the germline V gene (reference sequence). The CDR3 sequence is 19 residues long. V was pared by 0 bases and J by 1 base, with 18 bases between. CDR3 in amino acids: CASSQDWSPDYGNTGELFF. In nucleotides, the CDR3 is TGTGCCAGCAGCCAAGATTGGAGTCCCGATTACGGGAACACCGGGGAGCTGTTTTTT. Looking up the rest from reference TRBV3-1 and TRBJ2-2 gives the full variable domain: DTAVSQTPKYLVTQMGNDKSIKCEQNLGHDTMYWYKQDSKKFLKIMFSYNNKELIINETVPNRFSPKSPDKAHLNLHINSLELGDSAVYFCASSQDWSPDYGNTGELFFGEGSRLTVL.

Concerning this clonotype itself: The DNA is omitted, as the CDR3 cannot be located on it reliably, and the CDR3 follows TCRdb's listing. This chain joins TRBV21-1 and TRBJ2-1; TRBD1, as called in the table, went unchecked against the DNA. TRBV21-1 is listed as a pseudogene. The CDR3 contains 17 residues when both ends are counted. The CDR3 sequence is CASTPRWGRGSYNEQFF.

The chain carries TRBV11-2 and TRBJ2-1; D remains unclear. The V end was cut by 1 base, the J end by 0 bases, with 10 bases between. This CDR3 has 16 residues. Germline CDR1 is SGHAT and CDR2 is FQNNGV. CDR3 nucleotide sequence: TGTGCCAGCAGCTTAGGGGTACGGATCTCCTACAATGAGCAGTTCTTC. It yields the protein CASSLGVRISYNEQFF.

This clonotype has at least ten counts. The CDR3 loop reads CASSLEGPFNSPLHF. The CDR3 DNA sequence: TGTGCCAGCAGTTTAGAAGGCCCTTTCAATTCACCCCTCCACTTT. The J gene is TRBJ1-6, the V gene TRBV12-3 or TRBV12-4; D gene unclear. CDR3 length: 15 residues. V was trimmed by 1 base and J by 7 bases, leaving 11 bases between them.

This clonotype showed up many times. This rearrangement joins TRBV4-3 to TRBJ2-3, with a tentative D call TRBD1 (5 bases). There are 13 residues in the CDR3. CDR1 and CDR2 (germline): LGHNA, YSLEER. V lost 2 bases and J lost 9, with 12 bases in between. The CDR3 spells CASSQRTGGTQYF. The CDR3 bases are TGCGCCAGCAGCCAACGTACAGGCGGAACGCAGTATTTT.

CDR3 protein: CASSPPSGSITGELFF. The CDR3 DNA reads as TGTGCCAGCAGCCCCCCTAGCGGGAGTATAACCGGGGAGCTGTTTTTT. The chain carries TRBV12-3 or TRBV12-4 and TRBJ2-2; 10 bases align to TRBD2. Unmatched junction bases numbered 9, after V lost 6 bases and J lost 5 bases. The CDR3 extends over 16 amino acids.

The chain couples TRBV20-1 to TRBJ2-7; D is possibly TRBD2 (6 bases). Germline assignment: CDR1 DFQATT and CDR2 SNEGSKA (reference sequence). V dropped 3 bases and J dropped 0 bases, with 12 bases sitting between them. The CDR3 runs 14 residues. This chain's CDR3 is CSASGTSSSYEQYF. In DNA, the CDR3 is TGCAGTGCTAGCGGGACTTCTAGCTCCTACGAGCAGTACTTC.

This clonotype was counted at least ten times. This sequence joins TRBV20-1 and TRBJ2-1; 7 bases match TRBD2. CDR3 size: 13 residues. Unmatched junction bases numbered 11, after V lost 5 bases and J lost 10 bases. The germline V gene encodes CDR1 DFQATT and CDR2 SNEGSKA (reference sequence). The CDR3 sequence: CSALPRESPEQFF. The CDR3 DNA follows: TGCAGTGCTCTTCCGCGGGAGTCCCCCGAGCAGTTCTTC.

This clonotype showed up many times. The rearrangement uses TRBV12-3 or TRBV12-4 and TRBJ1-6; TRBD1 aligns across 7 bases. J gave up 9 bases and V 5 bases, and 13 bases lay outside the gene matches. The CDR3 loop spans 16 amino acids. In DNA, the CDR3 is TGTGCCAGCAGTCCTAACAGGGGTAAAAGGGGTTCACCCCTCCACTTT. Amino acids: CASSPNRGKRGSPLHF.

This chain connects TRBV7-2 to TRBJ1-2, with D unclear. This CDR3 contains 16 residues. Germline V CDR1 and CDR2: SGHTA, FQGNSA. Trimming removed 0 bases from V and 0 bases from J, with 11 bases in between. CDR3 protein: CASSLAAGNSNYGYTF. The CDR3 DNA reads TGTGCCAGCAGCTTAGCGGCAGGAAACTCTAACTATGGCTACACCTTC.

This clonotype appeared many times. The chain uses TRBV29-1 and TRBJ2-5, with 7 positions matching TRBD1. CDR1 and CDR2 (germline): SQVTM, ANQGSEA. CDR3 length: 14 amino acids. Trimming took 5 bases from V and 1 from J; bases not matched to a gene: 7. The CDR3 DNA is TGCAGCGTTCCCTTGACAGGGTCCCAAGAGACCCAGTACTTC. It is translated as CSVPLTGSQETQYF. Together with reference TRBV29-1 and TRBJ2-5, the CDR3 gives the full variable domain: SAVISQKPSRDICQRGTSLTIQCQVDSQVTMMFWYRQQPGQSLTLIATANQGSEATYESGFVIDKFPISRPNLTFSTLTVSNMSPEDSSIYLCSVPLTGSQETQYFGPGTRLLVL.

This clonotype has ten or more counts. V usage is TRBV29-1 and J usage is TRBJ2-1; 15 bases agree with TRBD2. The CDR3 length is 17 residues. The J segment lost 0 bases and the V segment lost 3 bases, leaving 3 bases of the junction unmatched. CDR1 and CDR2 (germline): SQVTM, ANQGSEA. CDR3 in DNA: TGCAGCGTTGATGGGACTAGCGGGAGGAGCTCCTACAATGAGCAGTTCTTC. Its protein product is CSVDGTSGRSSYNEQFF.

Many counts were recorded for this clonotype. The chain combines TRBV12-3 or TRBV12-4 with TRBJ2-3; D remains ambiguous. The CDR3 has 15 amino acids. V lost 3 bases and J lost 2, with 12 bases in between. CDR3 sequence (DNA): TGTGCCAGCAGTTTGCCACTTCTATCCACAGATACGCAGTATTTT. Encoded protein: CASSLPLLSTDTQYF.

In its sample, this clonotype was seen many times. This chain joins TRBV9 and TRBJ1-1; TRBD1 agrees at 8 bases. This CDR3 is built from 14 residues. The V gene's germline CDR1 is SGDLS and CDR2 YYNGEE. After removal of 4 bases from V and 4 bases from J, the junction contained 6 bases not matched to a gene. CDR3 bases: TGTGCCAGCAGCATGGGACAGGCGAGCACTGAAGCTTTCTTT. As protein: CASSMGQASTEAFF. The full variable domain, in which reference TRBV9 and TRBJ1-1 provide the parts outside the CDR3, is DSGVTQTPKHLITATGQRVTLRCSPRSGDLSVYWYQQSLDQGLQFLIQYYNGEERAKGNILERFSAQQFPDLHSELNLSSLELGDSALYFCASSMGQASTEAFFGQGTRLTVV.

This clonotype was detected ten times or more. The rearrangement uses TRBV4-1 and TRBJ1-5, with D uncertain. This CDR3 comprises 15 residues. In germline, CDR1 is MGHRA, CDR2 YSYEKL. Trimming pared 0 bases from V and 3 bases from J, leaving 9 bases between. CDR3 sequence: CASSQEPLYNQPQHF. The DNA of the CDR3 is TGCGCCAGCAGCCAAGAGCCCCTCTACAATCAGCCCCAGCATTTT.

This clonotype occurred a few times. V usage is TRBV10-3 and J usage is TRBJ2-3; D gene unclear. CDR1 and CDR2 (germline): ENHRY, SYGVKD. The CDR3 has 13 residues. Between the trimmed V and J ends, which lost 0 bases and 4 bases, there was a span of 5 bases. The CDR3 sequence is CAISESGSDTQYF. CDR3 sequence (DNA): TGTGCCATCAGTGAGTCCGGCTCAGATACGCAGTATTTT.

This clonotype was seen repeatedly, ten times or more. The J gene is TRBJ1-5, the V gene TRBV12-3 or TRBV12-4; a weak D match, TRBD1 (6 bases). The ends were cut back, 3 bases at V and 7 bases at J, with 13 bases in the middle. The CDR3 extends over 14 amino acids. CDR3 coding DNA: TGTGCCAGCAGTTTCTTGGGGGCTTTCCAGCCCCAGCATTTT. It codes for CASSFLGAFQPQHF.

This clonotype appeared many times. V and J are TRBV24-1 and TRBJ2-1, with 10 bases lining up with TRBD1. Per germline, CDR1 KGHDR and CDR2 SFDVKD. CDR3 size: 15 residues. With V trimmed by 9 bases and J by 2 bases, 6 bases remained unmatched. The CDR3 sequence: CATDPGQGTYNEQFF. The CDR3, as DNA: TGTGCCACCGATCCGGGACAGGGGACCTACAATGAGCAGTTCTTC.

This clonotype came up many times. The chain links TRBV13 to TRBJ2-7; TRBD2 is a possible D gene (6 bases). Germline V lookup: CDR1 PRHDT, CDR2 FYEKMQ (reference sequence). The CDR3 totals 15 residues. The V and J ends lost 2 bases and 0 bases respectively, with 11 bases between them. As DNA, the CDR3 is TGTGCCAGCAGCTTAATCCGGGGGAGCTCCTACGAGCAGTACTTC. This encodes CASSLIRGSSYEQYF.

This clonotype was recorded at least ten times. The CDR3 sequence: CSARDPLNGLAVEQFF. The CDR3 DNA is TGCAGTGCTAGAGACCCCTTAAACGGCCTTGCGGTTGAGCAGTTCTTC. J is TRBJ2-1 and V is TRBV20-1; D is unresolved. Germline-derived CDR1 and CDR2 are DFQATT and SNEGSKA (reference sequence). This CDR3 is built from 16 residues. Trimming shortened V by 0 bases and J by 9 bases, and 21 bases separated the two germline ends.